This T cell receptor (beta chain) originates from a study of blood T cell repertoires in COVID-19. Looking at the study overall: There were acute and convalescent COVID-19 samples, and they came from the United States, Italy and Spain. PBMCs, B-cell-depleted T cells, or T cells provided the cDNA or gDNA that made up the material.

Original analysis: The assay estimated nucleated cells by amplifying reference gene primers. TCRdb keeps only in-frame clones here, not all; method: immunoSEQ multiplex PCR. V and J calls and clone size are those listed in that table; D and trimming were worked out from the DNA. The sample shows around 250,000 clones, about 80% of them seen only once. V dropped 3 bases and J dropped 1 base, with 17 bases sitting between them. Germline lookup yields CDR1 SGHVS and CDR2 FNYEAQ. The CDR3 length is 17 residues. The rearrangement links TRBV7-6 to TRBJ2-3, with D possibly matching TRBD1 (7 bases). This sequence originates from a man under 40 who had recovered from COVID-19. The material sequenced was peripheral blood. The CDR3 sequence is CASSLVQGRTGTDTQYF. In DNA form, the CDR3 reads TGTGCCAGCAGCTTGGTACAGGGGAGGACGGGCACAGATACGCAGTATTTT.